Below are 3 T cell receptor beta chains sequenced from a single sample in a study of shared T cell receptors in the human thymus. This table comes from immunoSEQ multiplex PCR, and its TCRdb copy is limited to in-frame clones, with some not included. The sample holds about 660,000 clones, around 87% seen once. This sample was shared with a second study, whose subject was human thymus T cells.

The specimen sequenced was thymocytes. The source of these receptors is a boy less than two years old with a congenital heart defect.

This chain connects TRBV7-8 to TRBJ1-1; TRBD1 agrees at 8 bases. CDR1 SGHVS and CDR2 FQNEAQ come from the germline V gene. The CDR3 runs 18 residues. V gave up 0 bases and J gave up 4 bases; unmatched junction bases: 13. CDR3 DNA sequence: TGTGCCAGCAGCTTAGCGGGGGTTACAGGGGGATTGGGCACTGAAGCTTTCTTT. As protein: CASSLAGVTGGLGTEAFF.

The chain is built from TRBV27 and TRBJ2-7; 9 nucleotides line up with TRBD2. CDR1 is MNHEY and CDR2 is SMNVEV in the germline V gene (reference sequence). Unmatched junction bases numbered 4, after V lost 3 bases and J lost 4 bases. This CDR3 contains 14 residues. The CDR3 DNA sequence: TGTGCCAGCAGTTTTATAGCGGGAGAATACGAGCAGTACTTC. This codes for CASSFIAGEYEQYF.

The chain links TRBV28 to TRBJ2-7; 7 nucleotides agree with TRBD1. The CDR3 is 15 amino acids. Germline loops: CDR1 MDHEN, CDR2 SYDVKM. The V and J ends lost 4 bases and 3 bases, in that order; junction bases with no gene match: 9. The CDR3: CASSSQGGSRYEQYF. The DNA for the CDR3 is TGTGCCAGCAGTTCCCAAGGGGGCTCCCGCTACGAGCAGTACTTC.